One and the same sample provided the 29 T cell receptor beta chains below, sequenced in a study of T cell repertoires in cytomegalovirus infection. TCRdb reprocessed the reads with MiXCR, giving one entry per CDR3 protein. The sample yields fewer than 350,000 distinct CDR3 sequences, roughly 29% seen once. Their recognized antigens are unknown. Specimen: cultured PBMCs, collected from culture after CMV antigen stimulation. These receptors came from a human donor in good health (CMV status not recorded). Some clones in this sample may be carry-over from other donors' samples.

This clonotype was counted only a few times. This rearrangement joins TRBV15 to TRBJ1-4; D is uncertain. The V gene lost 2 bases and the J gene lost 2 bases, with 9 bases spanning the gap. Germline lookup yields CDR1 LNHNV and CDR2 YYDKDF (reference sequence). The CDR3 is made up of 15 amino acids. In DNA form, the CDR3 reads TGTGCCACCAGCAGAACCTCCGTGACTAATGAAAAACTGTTTTTT. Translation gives CATSRTSVTNEKLFF.

The CDR3 DNA is TGTGCCAGTAGTCCTAAGAGATTCCAGGACACTGAAGCTTTCTTT. Protein sequence: CASSPKRFQDTEAFF. The V gene is TRBV19, the J gene TRBJ1-1; no clear D gene. Germline-derived CDR1 and CDR2 are LNHDA and SQIVND (reference sequence). The V gene lost 5 bases and the J gene lost 3 bases, with 16 bases spanning the gap. The CDR3 loop spans 15 amino acids.

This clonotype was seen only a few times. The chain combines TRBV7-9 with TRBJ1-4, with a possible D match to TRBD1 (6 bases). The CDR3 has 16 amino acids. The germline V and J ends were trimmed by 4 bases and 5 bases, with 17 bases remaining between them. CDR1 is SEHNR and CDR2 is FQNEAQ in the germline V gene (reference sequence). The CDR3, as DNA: TGTGCCAGCAGCTCCTATGGGGACGGACAGAATGAAAAACTGTTTTTT. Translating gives CASSSYGDGQNEKLFF.

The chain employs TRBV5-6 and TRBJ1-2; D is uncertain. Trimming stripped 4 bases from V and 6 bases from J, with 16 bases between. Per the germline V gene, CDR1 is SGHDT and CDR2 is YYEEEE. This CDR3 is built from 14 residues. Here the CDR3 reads CASSPHSIRNGYTF. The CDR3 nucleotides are TGTGCCAGCAGCCCCCACAGTATTCGGAATGGCTACACCTTC. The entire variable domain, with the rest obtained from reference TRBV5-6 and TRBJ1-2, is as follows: DAGVTQSPTHLIKTRGQQVTLRCSPKSGHDTVSWYQQALGQGPQFIFQYYEEEERQRGNFPDRFSGHQFPNYSSELNVNALLLGDSALYLCASSPHSIRNGYTFGSGTRLTVV.

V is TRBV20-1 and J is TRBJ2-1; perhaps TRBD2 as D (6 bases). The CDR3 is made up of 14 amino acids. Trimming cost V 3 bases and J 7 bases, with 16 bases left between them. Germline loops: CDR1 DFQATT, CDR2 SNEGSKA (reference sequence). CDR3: CSASESSVGNEQFF. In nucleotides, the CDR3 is TGCAGTGCTAGTGAGTCTAGCGTAGGAAATGAGCAGTTCTTC.

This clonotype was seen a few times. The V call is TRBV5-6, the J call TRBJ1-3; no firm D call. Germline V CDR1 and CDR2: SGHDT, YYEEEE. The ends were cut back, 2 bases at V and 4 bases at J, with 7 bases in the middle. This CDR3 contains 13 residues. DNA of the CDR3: TGTGCCAGCAGCTTTCGGGGAGGAAACACCATATATTTT. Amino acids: CASSFRGGNTIYF.

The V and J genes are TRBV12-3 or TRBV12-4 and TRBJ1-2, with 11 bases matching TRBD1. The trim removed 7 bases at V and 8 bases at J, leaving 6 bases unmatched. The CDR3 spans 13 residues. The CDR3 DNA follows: TGTGCCAGCAACCCTGGGACAGGGGGAGGCTACACCTTC. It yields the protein CASNPGTGGGYTF.

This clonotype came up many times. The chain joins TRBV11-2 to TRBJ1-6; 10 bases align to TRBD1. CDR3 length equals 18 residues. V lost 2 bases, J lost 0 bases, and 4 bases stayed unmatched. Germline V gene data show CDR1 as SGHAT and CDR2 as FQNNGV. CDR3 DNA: TGTGCCAGCAGCTTAAGGACAGGGGGAAGCTCCTATAATTCACCCCTCCACTTT. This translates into CASSLRTGGSSYNSPLHF.

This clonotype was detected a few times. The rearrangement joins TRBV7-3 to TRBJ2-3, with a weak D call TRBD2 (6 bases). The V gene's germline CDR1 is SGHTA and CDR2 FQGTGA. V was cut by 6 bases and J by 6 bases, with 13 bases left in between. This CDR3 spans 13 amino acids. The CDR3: CASSSQRADTQYF. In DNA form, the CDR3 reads TGTGCCAGCAGTTCCCAGCGGGCCGATACGCAGTATTTT. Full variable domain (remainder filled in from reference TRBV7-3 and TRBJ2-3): GAGVSQTPSNKVTEKGKYVELRCDPISGHTALYWYRQSLGQGPEFLIYFQGTGAADDSGLPNDRFFAVRPEGSVSTLKIQRTERGDSAVYLCASSSQRADTQYFGPGTRLTVL.

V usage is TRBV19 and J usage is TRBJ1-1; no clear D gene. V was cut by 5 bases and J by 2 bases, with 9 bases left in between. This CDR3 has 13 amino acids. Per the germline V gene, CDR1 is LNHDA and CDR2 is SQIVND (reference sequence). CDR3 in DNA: TGTGCCAGTAGTCCGGACTCTAACACTGAAGCTTTCTTT. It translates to CASSPDSNTEAFF. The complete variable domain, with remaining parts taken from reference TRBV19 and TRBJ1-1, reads DGGITQSPKYLFRKEGQNVTLSCEQNLNHDAMYWYRQDPGQGLRLIYYSQIVNDFQKGDIAEGYSVSREKKESFPLTVTSAQKNPTAFYLCASSPDSNTEAFFGQGTRLTVV.

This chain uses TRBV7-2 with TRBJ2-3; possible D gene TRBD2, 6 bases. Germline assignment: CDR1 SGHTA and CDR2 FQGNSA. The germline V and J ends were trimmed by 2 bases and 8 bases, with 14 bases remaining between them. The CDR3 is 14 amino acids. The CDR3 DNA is TGTGCCAGCAGCTTAAAGGGAGGAGGTCGTACGCAGTATTTT. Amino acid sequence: CASSLKGGGRTQYF.

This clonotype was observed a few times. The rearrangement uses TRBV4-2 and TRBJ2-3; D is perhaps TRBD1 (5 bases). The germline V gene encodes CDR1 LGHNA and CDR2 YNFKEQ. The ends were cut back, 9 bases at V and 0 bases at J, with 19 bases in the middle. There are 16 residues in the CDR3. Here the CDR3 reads CASSDSPLTSTDTQYF. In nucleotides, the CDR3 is TGTGCCAGTTCAGACAGCCCCTTGACTAGCACAGATACGCAGTATTTT.

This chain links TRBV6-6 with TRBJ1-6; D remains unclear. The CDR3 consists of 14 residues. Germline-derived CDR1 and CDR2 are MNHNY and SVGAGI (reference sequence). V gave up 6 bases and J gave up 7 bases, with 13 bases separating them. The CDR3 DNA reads TGTGCCAGCAGGACTCCCGGTGAAAATTCACCCCTCCACTTT. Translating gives CASRTPGENSPLHF.

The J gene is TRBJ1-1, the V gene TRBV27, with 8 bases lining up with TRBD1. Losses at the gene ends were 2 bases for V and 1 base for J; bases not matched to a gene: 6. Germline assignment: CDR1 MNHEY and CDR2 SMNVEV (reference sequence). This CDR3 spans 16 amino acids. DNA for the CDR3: TGTGCCAGCAGTTTAGTCGGACAGGGCGCGAACACTGAAGCTTTCTTT. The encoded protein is CASSLVGQGANTEAFF.

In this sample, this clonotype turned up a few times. The CDR3 DNA is TGTGCCAGCAGCCGATCAGGGGGCCTAAGCTCCTACGAGCAGTACTTC. Protein sequence: CASSRSGGLSSYEQYF. The rearrangement uses TRBV11-2 and TRBJ2-7; 8 nucleotides agree with TRBD1. Trimming cost V 5 bases and J 0 bases; bases outside gene matches: 9. CDR1 and CDR2 (germline): SGHAT, FQNNGV. This CDR3 is 16 amino acids long.

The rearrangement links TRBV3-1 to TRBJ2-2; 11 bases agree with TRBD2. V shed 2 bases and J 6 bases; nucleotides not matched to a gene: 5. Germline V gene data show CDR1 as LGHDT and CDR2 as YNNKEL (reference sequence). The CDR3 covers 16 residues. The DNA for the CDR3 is TGTGCCAGCAGCCAAACCGGGACTAGCGGTTCCGGGGAGCTGTTTTTT. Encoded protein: CASSQTGTSGSGELFF.

The CDR3 DNA reads TGTGCCAGCAGCCGTGGGACTAGCAGGCAAAGCGAGCAGTACTTC. The encoded protein is CASSRGTSRQSEQYF. The chain uses TRBV7-3 and TRBJ2-7, with 9 nucleotides matching TRBD2. Germline CDR1 reads SGHTA; CDR2 reads FQGTGA. V was pared by 5 bases and J by 6 bases, with 11 bases of the junction left unmatched. This CDR3 comprises 15 residues.

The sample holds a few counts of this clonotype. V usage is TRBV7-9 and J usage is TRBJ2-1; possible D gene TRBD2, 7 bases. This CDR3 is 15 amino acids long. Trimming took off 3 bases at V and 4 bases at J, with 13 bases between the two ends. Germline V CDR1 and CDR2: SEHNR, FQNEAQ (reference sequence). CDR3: CASSLGRGGYNEQFF. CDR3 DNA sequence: TGTGCCAGCAGCTTGGGAAGGGGGGGGTACAATGAGCAGTTCTTC.

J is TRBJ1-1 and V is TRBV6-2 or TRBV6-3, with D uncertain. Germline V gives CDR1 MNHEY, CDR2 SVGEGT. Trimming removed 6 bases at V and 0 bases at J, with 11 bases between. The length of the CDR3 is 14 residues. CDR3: CASSPQDMNTEAFF. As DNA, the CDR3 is TGTGCCAGCAGCCCTCAAGACATGAACACTGAAGCTTTCTTT.

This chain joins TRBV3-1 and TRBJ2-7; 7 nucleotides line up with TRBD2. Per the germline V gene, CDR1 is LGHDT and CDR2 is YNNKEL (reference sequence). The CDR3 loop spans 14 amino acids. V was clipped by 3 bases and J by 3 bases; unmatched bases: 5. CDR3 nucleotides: TGTGCCAGCAGCCAGGGGAGGGCAGTCTACGAGCAGTACTTC. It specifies CASSQGRAVYEQYF.

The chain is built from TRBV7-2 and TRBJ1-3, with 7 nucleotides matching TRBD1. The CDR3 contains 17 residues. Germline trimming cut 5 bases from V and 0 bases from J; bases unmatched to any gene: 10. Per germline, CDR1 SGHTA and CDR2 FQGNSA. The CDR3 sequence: CASSERQGTLSGNTIYF. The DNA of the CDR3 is TGTGCCAGCAGCGAGAGACAGGGTACCCTCTCTGGAAACACCATATATTTT.

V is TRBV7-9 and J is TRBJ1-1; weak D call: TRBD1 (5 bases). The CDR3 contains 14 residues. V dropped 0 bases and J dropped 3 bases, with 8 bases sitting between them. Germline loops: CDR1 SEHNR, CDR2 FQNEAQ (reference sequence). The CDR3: CASSLAGTHTEAFF. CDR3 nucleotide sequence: TGTGCCAGCAGCTTAGCAGGGACGCACACTGAAGCTTTCTTT.

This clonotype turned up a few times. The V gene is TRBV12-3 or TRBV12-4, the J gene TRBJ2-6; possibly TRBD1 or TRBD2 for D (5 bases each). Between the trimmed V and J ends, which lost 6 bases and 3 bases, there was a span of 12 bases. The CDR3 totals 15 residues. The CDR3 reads CASSPGALGANVLTF. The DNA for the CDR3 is TGTGCCAGCAGCCCCGGGGCGCTTGGGGCCAACGTCCTGACTTTC.

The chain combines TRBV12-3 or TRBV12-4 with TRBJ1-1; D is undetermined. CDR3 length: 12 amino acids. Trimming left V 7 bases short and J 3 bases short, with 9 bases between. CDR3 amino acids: CASTPGDTEAFF. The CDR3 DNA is TGTGCCAGCACCCCGGGCGACACTGAAGCTTTCTTT.

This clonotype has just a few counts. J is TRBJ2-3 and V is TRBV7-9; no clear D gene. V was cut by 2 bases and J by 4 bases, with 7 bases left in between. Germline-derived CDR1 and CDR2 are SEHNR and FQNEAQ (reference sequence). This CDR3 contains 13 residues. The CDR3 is CASSLILADTQYF. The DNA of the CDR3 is TGTGCCAGCAGCTTAATTCTGGCAGATACGCAGTATTTT.

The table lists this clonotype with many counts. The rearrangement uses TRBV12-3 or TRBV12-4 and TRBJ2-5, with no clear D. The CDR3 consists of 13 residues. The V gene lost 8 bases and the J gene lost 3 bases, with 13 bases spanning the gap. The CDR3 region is CASGQGRKETQYF. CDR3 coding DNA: TGTGCCAGCGGCCAAGGGCGCAAAGAGACCCAGTACTTC.

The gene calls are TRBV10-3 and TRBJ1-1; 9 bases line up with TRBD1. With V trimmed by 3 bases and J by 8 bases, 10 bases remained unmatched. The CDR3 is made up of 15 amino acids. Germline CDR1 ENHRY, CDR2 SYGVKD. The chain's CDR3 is CAISEPGQGKVEAFF. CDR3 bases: TGTGCCATCAGTGAACCGGGACAGGGAAAGGTGGAAGCTTTCTTT.

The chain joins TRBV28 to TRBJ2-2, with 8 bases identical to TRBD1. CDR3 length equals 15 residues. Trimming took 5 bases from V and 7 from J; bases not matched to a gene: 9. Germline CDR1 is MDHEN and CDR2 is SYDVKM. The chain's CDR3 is CASSAQGAIVGELFF. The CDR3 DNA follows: TGTGCCAGCAGTGCCCAGGGGGCGATTGTCGGGGAGCTGTTTTTT. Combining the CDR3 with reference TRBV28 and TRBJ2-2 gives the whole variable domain DVKVTQSSRYLVKRTGEKVFLECVQDMDHENMFWYRQDPGLGLRLIYFSYDVKMKEKGDIPEGYSVSREKKERFSLILESASTNQTSMYLCASSAQGAIVGELFFGEGSRLTVL.

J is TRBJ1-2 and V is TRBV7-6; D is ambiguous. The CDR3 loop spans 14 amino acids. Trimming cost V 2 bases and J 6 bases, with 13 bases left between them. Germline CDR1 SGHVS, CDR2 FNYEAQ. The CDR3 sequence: CASSLRWSADGYTF. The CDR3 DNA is TGTGCCAGCAGCTTAAGATGGTCAGCCGATGGCTACACCTTC.